This TCR beta chain came from a study of T cell clones after liver transplantation. As for the study in general: Patients counted as tolerant after at least one year off all immunosuppression, enzymes not exceeding twice normal. Samples came pre-transplant, pre-randomization before withdrawal, and post-randomization after withdrawal ended.

This CDR3 has 14 amino acids. The J segment lost 4 bases and the V segment lost 4 bases, leaving 7 bases of the junction unmatched. CDR1 and CDR2 from the germline V gene are SGHRS and YFSETQ. TCRdb keeps only in-frame clones here, not all; method: immunoSEQ multiplex PCR. The sample has about 71,000 clones, about 80% seen once. Whole-study findings and limits: Post-transplant time points were not standardized, so conclusions are preliminary.

Only one count was recorded for this clone. Its specificity is not known. The rearrangement uses TRBV5-1 and TRBJ2-5; 7 nucleotides align to TRBD2. The sequence derives from a human patient who received a liver transplant. Some T cells may be supplied by the graft donor. The sequencing used CD4+ T cells from blood, collected 12 months after liver transplant. The CDR3 sequence is CASSPEPGGETQYF. CDR3 DNA sequence: TGCGCCAGCAGCCCGGAACCGGGAGGAGAGACCCAGTACTTC. Combining the CDR3 with reference TRBV5-1 and TRBJ2-5 gives the whole variable domain KAGVTQTPRYLIKTRGQQVTLSCSPISGHRSVSWYQQTPGQGLQFLFEYFSETQRNKGNFPGRFSGRQFSNSRSEMNVSTLELGDSALYLCASSPEPGGETQYFGPGTRLLVL.